This TCR beta chain is from a study of blood T cell repertoires in COVID-19 (dated by TCRdb to 2018 to 2021). Background on the whole study: Samples from collaborators originated in the United States, Italy and Spain and spanned both the acute and convalescent phases of COVID-19. The material from the prospective study consisted of cDNA or gDNA derived from T cells, B-cell-depleted T cells, or PBMCs. The dataset comprised deeply sampled blood TCRbeta repertoires from subjects exposed to, actively infected with, or recovered from COVID-19. A freely available public database, intended as a resource for researchers studying the immune response to SARS-CoV-2, is where the repertoires were released. Samples came from the ongoing ImmuneRACE study (first 160 participants) plus 1,254 subjects from 6 global collaborators. A de-identified subject ID, COVID-19 status, age in years and sex were almost always included in the sample metadata. HLA class I and class II types, where available, came from metadata supplied by the sample provider rather than from assay-based typing. Points the paper makes about the study in general: The amount of clinical and demographic metadata varied by source and participant and was provided uncurated.

The CDR3 holds 19 amino acids from the cysteine to the phenylalanine. Only the CDR3 part of the read is kept: 57 bases, read in frame from the first base. The germline V gene (reference sequence) provides CDR1 MNHEY and CDR2 SMNVEV. Germline trimming amounts to 1 base on V and 4 bases on J, with 11 as the count of junction bases outside the gene matches. TCRbeta CDR3 regions were amplified from genomic DNA by means of the immunoSEQ Assay, a bias-controlled multiplex PCR. Concerning the study's data processing: The number of nucleated cells in each sample was estimated from the amplification of reference gene primers within the assay. Sequence reads were collapsed and filtered to measure the absolute abundance of every unique TCRbeta CDR3 rearrangement. For each sample, productive Simpson clonality was calculated as the square root of Simpson's diversity index over productive rearrangements. TCRdb limited this immuneACCESS table to in-frame rearrangements with V and J called. A share of clones is missing; checked studies link under half to unresolved V genes, and the rest is unexplained. The V and J calls and clone size are taken from that table; D and trimming were inferred from the DNA. In this sample the table shows fewer than 250,000 clones, 70% to 85% of which occur a single time. In total, the top ten clones hold under 2% of the sample.

Participants in the prospective study were enrolled through a virtual design, were aged roughly 18 to 100 years, and lived in 24 United States geographic areas. In the prospective study, cohorts were assigned on the basis of participant-reported clinical history obtained from a screening survey and a study questionnaire. Recovered participants in ImmuneRACE Cohort 3 were defined by two consecutive negative NP/OP PCR tests, clearance by a healthcare professional, or resolution of symptoms. In the prospective study, mobile phlebotomists collected whole blood, serum and a nasopharyngeal or oropharyngeal swab from each participant. Over a roughly 2-month period, participants in the prospective study had the option of providing additional blood draws and questionnaires. Prospective study blood samples were shipped either frozen or at room temperature before DNA extraction. About this clone itself: It lacks a known antigen. Base qualities were left out, and no much larger clone turns up one base away.

The receptor comes from a man aged 55 to 70 who had recovered from COVID-19. Specimen: PBMCs or T cells enriched from blood (not recorded which). The sequence links TRBV27 to TRBJ2-2, with 11 bases in between that match TRBD1. The sequence in DNA is TGTGCCAGCAGTTTATACCCCCTGGGGGACAGGGGGGGCACCGGGGAGCTGTTTTTT. Its translation is CASSLYPLGDRGGTGELFF.